This record covers a single T cell receptor beta chain. The second PCR ran about 6 to 11 cycles with a sample-barcoded 5' primer and J-beta primers. TCRdb re-called the 5' RACE reads through MiXCR, storing one row per CDR3 protein. The repertoire includes 1.8 million or so distinct CDR3 sequences, about two fifths of them detected once, and 23% sits in the top ten. Trimming took 3 bases from V and 4 from J, leaving 8 bases between them. The CDR3 covers 13 residues. Germline-derived CDR1 and CDR2 are SGHVS and FNYEAQ. The data originate from a study of blood T cells in healthy people across ages. The chain carries TRBV7-6 and TRBJ2-3; D remains unclear. The sequencing sample was made of blood. This receptor was taken from a human donor in good health. This chain's CDR3 is CASSFHGADTQYF. The DNA of the CDR3 is TGTGCCAGCAGCTTTCATGGGGCAGATACGCAGTATTTT. Supplemented by reference TRBV7-6 and TRBJ2-3, the full variable domain reads GAGVSQSPRYKVTKRGQDVALRCDPISGHVSLYWYRQALGQGPEFLTYFNYEAQQDKSGLPNDRFSAERPEGSISTLTIQRTEQRDSAMYRCASSFHGADTQYFGPGTRLTVL.